These 32 T cell receptor beta chains were sequenced from one sample in a study of blood T cell repertoires in COVID-19. Profiling relied on immunoSEQ multiplex PCR, and the TCRdb table lists in-frame clones only, not all of them. Of approximately 270,000 clones listed, approximately 85% are singletons. Material for sequencing was peripheral blood. The receptors derive from a woman aged 65 to 85 with acute or convalescent COVID-19.

This clone showed up just once. The CDR3 region is CASSPGISSGGGGEQFF. CDR3 coding DNA: TGCGCCAGCAGCCCCGGTATTTCTAGCGGGGGTGGAGGTGAGCAGTTCTTC. This chain connects TRBV5-1 to TRBJ2-1, with TRBD2 matching over 10 bases. This CDR3 contains 17 residues. The J segment lost 9 bases and the V segment lost 4 bases, leaving 16 bases of the junction unmatched. Per the germline V gene, CDR1 is SGHRS and CDR2 is YFSETQ.

The chain joins TRBV18 to TRBJ1-3; 12 nucleotides agree with TRBD1. Germline CDR1 is KGHSH and CDR2 is LQKENI. CDR3 length equals 17 residues. The J segment lost 3 bases and the V segment lost 3 bases, leaving 6 bases of the junction unmatched. CDR3 DNA: TGTGCCAGCTCACCCCAGCGGGACAGGGGGCTTGGAAACACCATATATTTT. Its translation is CASSPQRDRGLGNTIYF.

The J gene is TRBJ2-5, the V gene TRBV15; D is undetermined. The CDR3 is 12 residues long. Trimming cost V 0 bases and J 10 bases, with 9 bases left between them. Germline V lookup: CDR1 LNHNV, CDR2 YYDKDF (reference sequence). In DNA form, the CDR3 reads TGTGCCACCAGCAGAGATTTTCAGAACCAGTACTTC. It yields the protein CATSRDFQNQYF.

The V call is TRBV19, the J call TRBJ2-3, with D perhaps matching TRBD2 (5 bases). Germline-derived CDR1 and CDR2 are LNHDA and SQIVND (reference sequence). This CDR3 is built from 17 residues. Deletions cut 4 bases from V and 4 bases from J, with 21 bases between. The CDR3 nucleotides read TGTGCCAGTAGTACCCCCCTCTCACTAGGCGGAGCAGATACGCAGTATTTT. This sequence encodes CASSTPLSLGGADTQYF.

The V gene is TRBV18, the J gene TRBJ1-1; possible D gene TRBD1, 6 bases. CDR3 size: 14 residues. Trimming shortened V by 2 bases and J by 9 bases, and 16 bases separated the two germline ends. Germline V gives CDR1 KGHSH, CDR2 LQKENI. The chain's CDR3 is CASSPRQDTLQAFF. CDR3 nucleotides: TGTGCCAGCTCACCAAGACAGGACACGCTCCAAGCTTTCTTT.

The rearrangement joins TRBV9 to TRBJ2-5; D is perhaps TRBD1 (5 bases). V lost 1 base and J lost 5, with 9 bases in between. This CDR3 has 13 residues. Germline V gives CDR1 SGDLS, CDR2 YYNGEE. The CDR3 coding sequence is TGTGCCAGCAGCGTACAGGGAACGGAGACCCAGTACTTC. Amino acids: CASSVQGTETQYF.

V and J are TRBV19 and TRBJ1-3; D remains ambiguous. The CDR3 is made up of 16 amino acids. V gave up 5 bases and J gave up 3 bases, with 17 bases separating them. The germline CDR1 and CDR2 sequences are LNHDA and SQIVND (reference sequence). The CDR3 protein is CASSHPSGVLGNTIYF. CDR3 DNA sequence: TGTGCCAGTAGTCACCCTTCGGGTGTTCTTGGAAACACCATATATTTT. The entire variable domain, with the rest obtained from reference TRBV19 and TRBJ1-3, is as follows: DGGITQSPKYLFRKEGQNVTLSCEQNLNHDAMYWYRQDPGQGLRLIYYSQIVNDFQKGDIAEGYSVSREKKESFPLTVTSAQKNPTAFYLCASSHPSGVLGNTIYFGEGSWLTVV.

The sample holds a few counts of this clone. The rearrangement joins TRBV27 to TRBJ2-2; 7 bases align to TRBD1. Trimming took 3 bases from V and 6 from J; bases not matched to a gene: 7. Looked up from germline, CDR1 is MNHEY and CDR2 is SMNVEV (reference sequence). This CDR3 contains 15 residues. CDR3 sequence: CASSLRQGYAGELFF. CDR3 sequence (DNA): TGTGCCAGCAGTTTGCGACAGGGCTATGCCGGGGAGCTGTTTTTT.

The chain recombines TRBV4-2 with TRBJ2-3; 12 positions agree with TRBD2. This CDR3 contains 16 residues. CDR1 LGHNA and CDR2 YNFKEQ come from the germline V gene. Trimming cost V 4 bases and J 4 bases; bases outside gene matches: 6. CDR3 sequence (DNA): TGTGCCAGCAGCCTAGGGAGGACTAGCGGGGCAGATACGCAGTATTTT. This sequence encodes CASSLGRTSGADTQYF.

This chain connects TRBV4-1 to TRBJ2-4; 7 nucleotides align to TRBD1. Germline lookup yields CDR1 MGHRA and CDR2 YSYEKL. With V trimmed by 1 base and J by 6 bases, 6 bases remained unmatched. This CDR3 comprises 15 residues. In DNA, the CDR3 is TGCGCCAGCAGCCAAGTAACGGACAGGTCAAACATTCAGTACTTC. Translating gives CASSQVTDRSNIQYF.

The V gene is TRBV11-1, the J gene TRBJ2-2; 7 nucleotides align to TRBD2. Germline CDR1 and CDR2: SGHAT and FQDESV (reference sequence). The length of the CDR3 is 15 residues. Unmatched junction bases numbered 3, after V lost 5 bases and J lost 0 bases. The CDR3, as DNA: TGTGCCAGCAGCCCTGGGGGGGCGAACACCGGGGAGCTGTTTTTT. Protein: CASSPGGANTGELFF.

This chain joins TRBV2 and TRBJ2-3; 9 bases map to TRBD2. J gave up 4 bases and V 4 bases, and 9 bases lay outside the gene matches. This CDR3 is built from 16 residues. Germline V gene sequence: CDR1 SNHLY, CDR2 FYNNEI. The DNA of the CDR3 is TGTGCCAGCAGTGTTAGGAGCGGGGGGTCATCAGATACGCAGTATTTT. It encodes CASSVRSGGSSDTQYF.

The rearrangement joins TRBV7-8 to TRBJ1-4; possibly TRBD1 for D (6 bases). There are 15 residues in the CDR3. Germline V gives CDR1 SGHVS, CDR2 FQNEAQ. Trimming took 5 bases from V and 8 from J, leaving 18 bases between them. The CDR3 nucleotides read TGTGCCAGCAGCCTCCCCAACAGGGAGAAGGAAAAACTGTTTTTT. Residues: CASSLPNREKEKLFF.

The V and J genes are TRBV10-3 and TRBJ2-5; TRBD1 aligns across 10 bases. Looked up from germline, CDR1 is ENHRY and CDR2 is SYGVKD. V lost 6 bases, J lost 5 bases, and 6 bases stayed unmatched. The CDR3 is 14 amino acids. In DNA, the CDR3 is TGTGCCATCAGCCCTATGACAGGGGGCGAGACCCAGTACTTC. Its translation: CAISPMTGGETQYF.

J is TRBJ1-1 and V is TRBV2; D uncertain. CDR1 is SNHLY and CDR2 is FYNNEI in the germline V gene. CDR3 length equals 13 residues. The V and J ends lost 4 bases and 8 bases respectively, with 14 bases between them. CDR3 sequence: CASSGRRISEAFF. The DNA for the CDR3 is TGTGCCAGCAGTGGAAGGAGGATCTCCGAAGCTTTCTTT.

The genes are TRBV20-1 and TRBJ1-1, with a tentative D call TRBD1 (6 bases). V dropped 6 bases and J dropped 6 bases, with 11 bases sitting between them. The CDR3 covers 11 residues. Germline V gene sequence: CDR1 DFQATT, CDR2 SNEGSKA (reference sequence). CDR3 bases: TGCAGTGCCAGGACAGTTTCTGAAGCTTTCTTT. It specifies CSARTVSEAFF.

The chain combines TRBV9 with TRBJ2-3, with D possibly being TRBD2 (6 bases). Germline CDR1 reads SGDLS; CDR2 reads YYNGEE. V was shortened by 0 bases and J by 6 bases, with 11 bases between the two germline ends. The CDR3 runs to 14 residues. CDR3 region: CASSVGGAGDTQYF. In nucleotides, the CDR3 is TGTGCCAGCAGCGTAGGGGGTGCGGGGGATACGCAGTATTTT.

The chain uses TRBV4-2 and TRBJ1-2, with a weak D call TRBD1 (5 bases). The V end was cut by 4 bases, the J end by 1 base, with 13 bases between. The germline CDR1 and CDR2 sequences are LGHNA and YNFKEQ. This CDR3 has 15 amino acids. CDR3 in DNA: TGTGCCAGCAGCCCCCGCCCAGGGAATAACTATGGCTACACCTTC. Amino acids: CASSPRPGNNYGYTF.

The chain is built from TRBV10-3 and TRBJ1-5, with a tentative D call TRBD1 (6 bases). The CDR3 has 16 residues. The germline gives CDR1 ENHRY, CDR2 SYGVKD. With 0 bases removed from V and 0 bases from J, the gap between germline ends came to 9 bases. DNA of the CDR3: TGTGCCATCAGTGAGTCGAGGACAGATAGCAATCAGCCCCAGCATTTT. Translated: CAISESRTDSNQPQHF.

Here the CDR3 reads CASSLSTTEAFF. The CDR3 DNA is TGTGCCAGCAGTTTATCGACGACAGAAGCTTTCTTT. The J gene is TRBJ1-1, the V gene TRBV12-3 or TRBV12-4; D gene unclear. This CDR3 comprises 12 residues. Trimming left V 2 bases short and J 8 bases short, with 9 bases between.

The count of this clone is one. V usage is TRBV21-1 and J usage is TRBJ2-5; TRBD2 was called by the table and not checked on the DNA. TRBV21-1 is designated a pseudogene. This CDR3 region has 17 residues. CDR3 sequence (DNA): TGTGCCAGCAGCAAACATTGTGGCCAACCGGGATCGGAGACCCAGTACTTC. It specifies CASSKHCGQPGSETQYF.

The rearrangement joins TRBV18 to TRBJ1-5; TRBD1 agrees at 7 bases. The germline gives CDR1 KGHSH, CDR2 LQKENI. The CDR3 loop spans 16 amino acids. V was clipped by 2 bases and J by 2 bases; unmatched bases: 6. The CDR3 nucleotides read TGTGCCAGCTCACCATGGCGTGACAGGGGCAATCAGCCCCAGCATTTT. This gives the protein CASSPWRDRGNQPQHF. The complete variable domain, with remaining parts taken from reference TRBV18 and TRBJ1-5, reads NAGVMQNPRHLVRRRGQEARLRCSPMKGHSHVYWYRQLPEEGLKFMVYLQKENIIDESGMPKERFSAEFPKEGPSILRIQQVVRGDSAAYFCASSPWRDRGNQPQHFGDGTRLSIL.

The chain recombines TRBV6-2 or TRBV6-3 with TRBJ1-3; D is unresolved. Trimming left V 2 bases short and J 6 bases short, with 11 bases between. Germline V gene sequence: CDR1 MNHEY, CDR2 SVGEGT. CDR3 size: 14 residues. Here the CDR3 reads CASSYPGLSNTIYF. For the CDR3, the DNA is TGTGCCAGCAGTTACCCAGGACTATCAAACACCATATATTTT.

This rearrangement joins TRBV15 to TRBJ1-4; 10 bases are shared with TRBD1. The length of the CDR3 is 15 residues. The V segment lost 6 bases and the J segment 8 bases; nucleotides outside the gene matches: 9. Germline-derived CDR1 and CDR2 are LNHNV and YYDKDF (reference sequence). For the CDR3, the DNA is TGTGCCACCAGACCTCGACAGGGGGCAAGAGAAAAACTGTTTTTT. Translated, it gives CATRPRQGAREKLFF.

V gene TRBV3-1 (or the pseudogene TRBV3-2) combines with J gene TRBJ2-5; 10 bases are shared with TRBD2. V trimming: 0 bases; J trimming: 5 bases; junction bases outside the gene matches: 12. Germline-derived CDR1 and CDR2 are LGHDT and YNNKEL (reference sequence). The CDR3 totals 18 residues. CDR3 nucleotide sequence: TGTGCCAGCAGCCAAGATGCTATTAGCGGGGGGATATTGGAGACCCAGTACTTC. Protein: CASSQDAISGGILETQYF.

The chain recombines TRBV18 with TRBJ2-3; tentative D call: TRBD1 (6 bases). The CDR3 contains 12 residues. Trimming stripped 6 bases from V and 4 bases from J, with 8 bases between. The germline CDR1 and CDR2 sequences are KGHSH and LQKENI. CDR3 sequence reads: CASSTGSDTQYF. The CDR3 coding sequence is TGTGCCAGCTCCACAGGGTCAGATACGCAGTATTTT. The whole variable domain, filled in from reference TRBV18 and TRBJ2-3, reads NAGVMQNPRHLVRRRGQEARLRCSPMKGHSHVYWYRQLPEEGLKFMVYLQKENIIDESGMPKERFSAEFPKEGPSILRIQQVVRGDSAAYFCASSTGSDTQYFGPGTRLTVL.

In regard to this clone: One end of the junction varies from germline; a read error may be responsible. The chain carries TRBV7-9 and TRBJ2-2, with 11 nucleotides matching TRBD1. The germline gives CDR1 SEHNR, CDR2 FQNEAQ (reference sequence). The CDR3 covers 16 residues. The CDR3, as DNA: TGTGCCAGCAGCCCGGGGGACAGGGGGAACCCCGGGGAGCTGTTTTTT. Translating it yields CASSPGDRGNPGELFF.

The chain carries TRBV7-2 and TRBJ1-1; 9 nucleotides line up with TRBD1. The J segment lost 5 bases and the V segment lost 2 bases, leaving 6 bases of the junction unmatched. There are 15 residues in the CDR3. The germline V gene encodes CDR1 SGHTA and CDR2 FQGNSA. The CDR3 DNA is TGTGCCAGCAGCTTAAAGGGACAGGGTCGAACTGAAGCTTTCTTT. Translation gives CASSLKGQGRTEAFF.

CDR3 in DNA: TGTGCCTGGGGTCCCATCTCCGGGTCTAAACTGTTTTTT. The encoded protein is CAWGPISGSKLFF. The gene calls are TRBV30 and TRBJ1-4; unclear D gene. Trimming left V 5 bases short and J 11 bases short, with 18 bases between. This CDR3 has 13 amino acids. Germline-derived CDR1 and CDR2 are GTSNPN and SVGIG (reference sequence).

V usage is TRBV28 and J usage is TRBJ1-1, with D unresolved. V was clipped by 7 bases and J by 4 bases, with 16 bases between them. Looked up from germline, CDR1 is MDHEN and CDR2 is SYDVKM. The CDR3 is 14 residues long. The CDR3, as DNA: TGTGCCAGCACCCCGGGAGGGATGGGCACTGAAGCTTTCTTT. Translating it yields CASTPGGMGTEAFF.

The gene calls are TRBV5-4 and TRBJ2-7, with D possibly being TRBD1 (5 bases). V was pared by 5 bases and J by 1 base, with 10 bases between. Per germline, CDR1 SGHNT and CDR2 YYREEE (reference sequence). The CDR3 loop spans 13 amino acids. Here the CDR3 DNA reads TGTGCCAGCAGTCCCCAGGGTTCCTACGAGCAGTACTTC. Protein product: CASSPQGSYEQYF.

The chain carries TRBV3-1 (or the pseudogene TRBV3-2) and TRBJ2-5; TRBD2 aligns across 7 bases. Germline CDR1 LGHDT, CDR2 YNNKEL (reference sequence). J gave up 2 bases and V 1 base, and 19 bases lay outside the gene matches. The CDR3 sequence is 20 residues long. CDR3 sequence: CASSQVNQGLPHWQQETQYF. CDR3 nucleotides: TGTGCCAGCAGCCAAGTCAACCAGGGACTACCCCATTGGCAGCAAGAGACCCAGTACTTC.